A selection of T cell receptor beta chains follows, all from one sample in a study of response to subunit inactivated influenza vaccine. TCRdb passed the RT-PCR reads through MiXCR, listing each CDR3 protein once. The repertoire has hundreds of thousands of distinct CDR3 sequences, less than 20% of them found once; the top ten carry around 9.9%. Sequences were derived from PBMCs from blood, sampled more than 4 days after vaccination. The receptor set was obtained from a man aged 45-60 years who received an inactivated influenza vaccine. CDR3s include the opening cysteine and the closing phenylalanine or tryptophan. Part of the rows lack a size; the others show once, few, many or a class for expanded clones.

>NA|TRBJ1-6|16|TRBV5-6
CASSLFQGVDNSPLHF
>NA|TRBJ2-7|15|TRBV24-1
CATSDRQVKSYEQYF
>NA|TRBJ1-1|16|TRBV20-1
CSALPPPLRSNTEAFF
>many|TRBJ1-5|15|TRBV12-3/TRBV12-4
CASSSTGYSNQPQHF
>NA|TRBJ2-7|16|TRBV20-1
CSARPGTGAPSYEQYF
>few|TRBJ2-1|15|TRBV6-1
CASSRLGANYNEQFF
>few|TRBJ1-4|15|TRBV7-2
CASSRQGAINEKLFF
>NA|TRBJ2-2|13|TRBV11-1
CASSWQVTGELFF
>NA|TRBJ1-3|15|TRBV20-1
CSARHGRGIGNTIYF
>NA|TRBJ1-1|14|TRBV2
CASSSGTGFSEAFF
>many|TRBJ1-5|13|TRBV12-3/TRBV12-4
CASSSRMVQPQHF
>NA|TRBJ2-5|13|TRBV20-1
CSARRVLQETQYF
>many|TRBJ2-3|16|TRBV7-2
CASSLRVAVSTDTQYF
>NA|TRBJ2-1|15|TRBV5-1
CASSPEIGPTNEQFF
>few|TRBJ1-2|14|TRBV4-3
CASSQDRALGGYTF
>NA|TRBJ2-5|12|TRBV7-2
CAARQGVETQYF
>many|TRBJ2-7|15|TRBV20-1
CSAPPGQGATYEQYF
>few|TRBJ1-6|17|TRBV7-2
CASSFYGPPVNASPLHF
>few|TRBJ2-1|12|TRBV20-1
CSAIGPYNEQFF
>NA|TRBJ2-5|14|TRBV29-1
CSVEIGRGKETQYF
>few|TRBJ2-2|14|TRBV5-1
CASSFRGATGELFF
>few|TRBJ2-2|14|TRBV7-2
CASSPLAGTGELFF
>few|TRBJ2-2|21|TRBV6-2/TRBV6-3
CASRGRDRGRYPKMNTGELFF
>NA|TRBJ2-3|16|TRBV7-9
CASSKIAGGFTDTQYF
>NA|TRBJ1-4|15|TRBV7-9
CASSQGQGAREKLFF
>NA|TRBJ2-7|15|TRBV20-1
CSARSSGTRLYEQYF
>few|TRBJ2-3|12|TRBV9
CASSVETDTQYF
>NA|TRBJ2-2|15|TRBV6-1
CASKKQAWNTGELFF
>few|TRBJ2-7|13|TRBV10-3
CAIGQPRNYEQYF
>NA|TRBJ1-5|18|TRBV6-2/TRBV6-3
CASSPRPFHPLGNQPQHF
>few|TRBJ2-7|15|TRBV7-6
CASATQASGGQQQYF
>NA|TRBJ2-2|16|TRBV24-1
CATSDPRQGDTGELFF
>few|TRBJ2-3|15|TRBV20-1
CSAVGAGGVADTQYF
>few|TRBJ2-1|13|TRBV29-1
CSARTGGENEQFF
>NA|TRBJ2-7|14|TRBV10-3
CAISPSTSPYEQYF
>NA|TRBJ2-1|17|TRBV20-1
CSARDPTGGFSYNEQFF
>NA|TRBJ2-1|18|TRBV6-1
CASTGQGGAGGPGNEQFF
>NA|TRBJ2-5|19|TRBV3-1
CASSQSFGTSGHTQETQYF
>few|TRBJ2-7|14|TRBV27
CASSSLAGVNEQYF
>few|TRBJ2-1|14|TRBV20-1
CSARFQGYYNEQFF
>few|TRBJ2-7|15|TRBV14
CASSQDWNSVYEQYF
>few|TRBJ2-3|14|TRBV20-1
CRGRGGSFTDTQYF
>NA|TRBJ2-5|15|TRBV20-1
CSARDYAGPEETQYF
>many|TRBJ2-7|15|TRBV20-1
CSARSDRGLSYEQYF
>NA|TRBJ2-1|15|TRBV3-1
CASSPGTPTYNEQFF
>many|TRBJ2-5|14|TRBV12-3/TRBV12-4
CASSPGLAEETQYF
>few|TRBJ2-1|16|TRBV24-1
CATSDLDSSSYNEQFF